These 22 T cell receptor beta chains were all obtained from the same sample, sequenced in a study of CD8+ T cells in alopecia areata. Investigators isolated RNA and reverse transcribed it into cDNA to act as the sequencing template. TCRdb's copy holds only in-frame clones and misses some; the assay was immunoSEQ multiplex PCR. Of 200,000 or so clones in the sample, roughly 56% were seen once. The sequenced sample consisted of CD8+ T cells sorted from blood. The receptors shown here come from a human donor in good health.

This clone was found a few times. The chain joins TRBV4-2 to TRBJ2-1; 10 bases match TRBD2. V dropped 0 bases and J dropped 6; count of bases not matched to a gene: 5. The CDR3 extends over 16 amino acids. Germline V gene lookup returns CDR1 LGHNA and CDR2 YNFKEQ. The CDR3 loop is CASSQDSSGGANEQFF. CDR3 DNA: TGTGCCAGCAGCCAAGATTCCAGCGGGGGGGCCAATGAGCAGTTCTTC.

Comment on this clone: Possible read error: a much larger clone is one base away. The chain joins TRBV7-8 to TRBJ2-5, with D hard to call. Germline CDR1 is SGHVS and CDR2 is FQNEAQ. The CDR3 consists of 11 residues. Trimming pared 1 base from V and 5 bases from J, leaving 2 bases between. The CDR3 reads CASSLVETQYF. The CDR3 DNA sequence: TGTGCCAGCAGCTTAGTGGAGACCCAGTACTTC.

The chain joins TRBV5-6 to TRBJ2-7, with D perhaps matching TRBD1 (5 bases). CDR1 is SGHDT and CDR2 is YYEEEE in the germline V gene. This CDR3 is built from 12 residues. The ends were cut back, 5 bases at V and 3 bases at J, with 9 bases in the middle. The CDR3, as DNA: TGTGCCAGCAGTTGGGGCGGCTACGAGCAGTACTTC. Encoded protein: CASSWGGYEQYF.

The chain has TRBV27 and TRBJ1-1; no reliable D call. There are 13 residues in the CDR3. Per germline, CDR1 MNHEY and CDR2 SMNVEV (reference sequence). Trimming removed 3 bases from V and 4 bases from J, with 9 bases in between. CDR3 coding DNA: TGTGCCAGCAGTTTGATGGAGGGCACTGAAGCTTTCTTT. This gives the protein CASSLMEGTEAFF.

V gene TRBV11-2 combines with J gene TRBJ2-2; D is unresolved. Trimming stripped 1 base from V and 4 bases from J, with 1 base between. Germline CDR1 reads SGHAT; CDR2 reads FQNNGV. The CDR3 contains 12 residues. The CDR3 is CASSLGTGELFF. CDR3 sequence (DNA): TGTGCCAGCAGCTTAGGCACCGGGGAGCTGTTTTTT.

The chain carries TRBV30 and TRBJ1-1; D ambiguous. The CDR3 loop spans 10 amino acids. V was shortened by 0 bases and J by 8 bases, with 4 bases between the two germline ends. Germline V gene lookup returns CDR1 GTSNPN and CDR2 SVGIG (reference sequence). CDR3 region: CAWSVREAFF. In DNA, the CDR3 is TGTGCCTGGAGTGTCAGGGAAGCTTTCTTT.

V and J are TRBV9 and TRBJ2-7, with D possibly TRBD1 on 5 matching bases. V lost 3 bases, J lost 0 bases, and 13 bases lay in between. The CDR3 totals 15 residues. Looked up from germline, CDR1 is SGDLS and CDR2 is YYNGEE. The CDR3 region has the DNA TGTGCCAGCAGCGCCACGAGACAGAGCTCCTACGAGCAGTACTTC. Translated: CASSATRQSSYEQYF.

Only one count was recorded for this clone. This chain links TRBV4-1 with TRBJ2-7; 9 bases match TRBD1. This CDR3 is 19 amino acids long. Germline V gives CDR1 MGHRA, CDR2 YSYEKL. J lost 0 bases, V lost 3 bases, and 15 bases had no gene match. The CDR3 spells CASSQIGTGRPGGSYEQYF. The CDR3 DNA is TGCGCCAGCAGCCAGATCGGGACAGGGAGGCCGGGGGGCTCCTACGAGCAGTACTTC.

The chain recombines TRBV29-1 with TRBJ1-2; no definite D call. The germline CDR1 and CDR2 sequences are SQVTM and ANQGSEA. CDR3 length equals 12 residues. V lost 3 bases and J 5 bases, leaving 10 bases between the germline ends. DNA of the CDR3: TGCAGCGTTGATCCAGGAAATTATGGCTACACCTTC. It encodes CSVDPGNYGYTF. Drawing the rest from reference TRBV29-1 and TRBJ1-2, the complete variable domain is SAVISQKPSRDICQRGTSLTIQCQVDSQVTMMFWYRQQPGQSLTLIATANQGSEATYESGFVIDKFPISRPNLTFSTLTVSNMSPEDSSIYLCSVDPGNYGYTFGSGTRLTVV.

This clone turned up a few times. This chain links TRBV19 with TRBJ1-1, with TRBD1 identical over 8 bases. Germline-derived CDR1 and CDR2 are LNHDA and SQIVND (reference sequence). Germline trimming cut 9 bases from V and 8 bases from J; bases unmatched to any gene: 2. The CDR3 has 10 amino acids. CDR3 amino acids: CASGQGEAFF. Here the CDR3 DNA reads TGTGCCAGCGGACAGGGCGAAGCTTTCTTT.

The gene calls are TRBV27 and TRBJ1-2, with 8 bases lining up with TRBD1. Losses at the gene ends were 3 bases for V and 4 bases for J; bases not matched to a gene: 7. In germline, CDR1 is MNHEY, CDR2 SMNVEV (reference sequence). This CDR3 is built from 15 residues. DNA of the CDR3: TGTGCCAGCAGTTTTCAGGGACAGGAGTCCTATGGCTACACCTTC. Translated: CASSFQGQESYGYTF.

The gene calls are TRBV30 and TRBJ2-7; tentatively, D is TRBD1 (6 bases). The CDR3 totals 14 residues. The germline V gene encodes CDR1 GTSNPN and CDR2 SVGIG (reference sequence). With 3 bases removed from V and 1 base from J, the gap between germline ends came to 13 bases. CDR3 bases: TGTGCCTGGAGCACCCTTGACAGGTCCTACGAGCAGTACTTC. It specifies CAWSTLDRSYEQYF.

The genes are TRBV27 and TRBJ2-3; D not resolved. The CDR3 covers 11 residues. V was pared by 5 bases and J by 2 bases, with 2 bases between. Germline V lookup: CDR1 MNHEY, CDR2 SMNVEV (reference sequence). CDR3 amino acids: CASSHTDTQYF. Written as DNA, the CDR3 is TGTGCCAGCAGTCACACAGATACGCAGTATTTT.

This clone turned up a few times. The chain carries TRBV29-1 and TRBJ2-7; 9 bases line up with TRBD2. From germline, CDR1 is SQVTM and CDR2 ANQGSEA. With 6 bases clipped from V and 7 bases from J, the junction kept 22 bases outside the gene matches. CDR3 length equals 17 residues. CDR3 in DNA: TGCAGCGTAAGCCGGGACAGTGGAGAGGGACTAGCTGGGGAGCAGTACTTC. Protein: CSVSRDSGEGLAGEQYF.

The chain uses TRBV30 and TRBJ1-1, with TRBD1 as a possible D gene (5 bases). This CDR3 has 11 residues. Germline V gene lookup returns CDR1 GTSNPN and CDR2 SVGIG (reference sequence). V lost 5 bases, J lost 1 base, and 5 bases lay in between. In nucleotides, the CDR3 is TGTGCCTGGGGACAGAACACTGAAGCTTTCTTT. This encodes CAWGQNTEAFF.

The rearrangement uses TRBV30 and TRBJ1-1, with unresolved D. This CDR3 comprises 14 residues. The V and J ends lost 1 base and 4 bases respectively, with 13 bases between them. The germline CDR1 and CDR2 sequences are GTSNPN and SVGIG (reference sequence). The CDR3 bases are TGTGCCTGGAGTGCCCTCGACGAACCCACTGAAGCTTTCTTT. It translates to CAWSALDEPTEAFF.

In nucleotides, the CDR3 is TGTGCCAGCAGCCAGGCGACCAATCAGCCCCAGCATTTT. Translating it yields CASSQATNQPQHF. The J gene is TRBJ1-5, the V gene TRBV14; D is ambiguous. Germline V gene data show CDR1 as SGHDN and CDR2 as FVKESK. V lost 3 bases, J lost 3 bases, and 6 bases lay in between. This CDR3 is built from 13 residues.

V gene TRBV6-5 combines with J gene TRBJ2-1; D might be TRBD2 (6 bases). The CDR3 runs 15 residues. CDR1 is MNHEY, CDR2 SVGAGI, per germline. V was trimmed by 10 bases and J by 2 bases, leaving 18 bases between them. CDR3: CATLGGGVAYNEQFF. As DNA, the CDR3 is TGTGCCACCTTGGGAGGCGGGGTGGCCTACAATGAGCAGTTCTTC.

The rearrangement links TRBV19 to TRBJ2-1; 9 bases agree with TRBD2. V was pared by 5 bases and J by 6 bases, with 11 bases of the junction left unmatched. The germline V gene has CDR1 LNHDA and CDR2 SQIVND (reference sequence). The CDR3 has 16 residues. The CDR3 DNA sequence: TGTGCCAGTAGTCGATCCCACTCAGCGGGAGGCAATGAGCAGTTCTTC. Residues: CASSRSHSAGGNEQFF.

This rearrangement joins TRBV4-1 to TRBJ2-7, with 12 bases identical to TRBD2. Per germline, CDR1 MGHRA and CDR2 YSYEKL. This CDR3 region has 20 residues. The V gene end was trimmed by 1 base and the J gene end by 5 bases; junction bases not matched to a gene: 18. The DNA for the CDR3 is TGCGCCAGCAGCCAAGCCCCCCCGCTTAAGCTAGCGGGGGGGAGGCACGAGCAGTACTTC. Translation gives CASSQAPPLKLAGGRHEQYF.

The chain carries TRBV27 and TRBJ2-7; 9 nucleotides match TRBD2. The CDR3 is 16 amino acids. The V segment lost 5 bases and the J segment 3 bases; nucleotides outside the gene matches: 11. The V gene's germline CDR1 is MNHEY and CDR2 SMNVEV (reference sequence). The CDR3 region is CASSRLEWREGYEQYF. The CDR3 DNA is TGTGCCAGCAGTCGACTAGAGTGGCGGGAGGGCTACGAGCAGTACTTC.

In regard to this clone: The sample contains more than one DNA sequence encoding this CDR3. V and J are TRBV6-5 and TRBJ1-2; TRBD1 is a possible D gene (5 bases). From germline, CDR1 is MNHEY and CDR2 SVGAGI. The CDR3 has 13 residues. V gave up 6 bases and J gave up 4 bases, with 12 bases separating them. Written as DNA, the CDR3 is TGTGCCAGCAGCCCGAGGGGTTCCTATGGCTACACCTTC. It yields the protein CASSPRGSYGYTF.